What follows describes a single T cell receptor (beta chain). This clonotype occurred a few times. Its antigen is currently not known. Base qualities are missing; no much larger clone stands one base away. V drops 8 bases and J drops 10 bases, leaving 15 bases in between. CDR1 and CDR2 are read off the germline V gene as SGHVS and FQNEAQ. Taken from cysteine to phenylalanine, the CDR3 has 12 residues. CDR3 DNA is the only sequence kept; it has 36 bases, read in frame from the first base. This specimen comes from a study of CD8 T cells in Susac syndrome (dated 2019 in TCRdb). At the level of the whole study: Whether CD8+ T cell activation and differentiation in Susac syndrome was antigen driven was tested using repertoire sequencing. The study compared CD8+ T cell repertoire clonality among roughly eleven healthy donors, 14 Susac syndrome patients and around 16 multiple sclerosis patients. Study-wide conclusions, independent of this receptor: The number of individuals in the TCR sequencing and HLA analysis was acknowledged as relatively small.

High-throughput TCR beta sequencing profiled peripheral blood CD8+ and CD4+ T cells from healthy donors, Susac syndrome patients and multiple sclerosis patients. The multiple sclerosis controls were treatment-naive patients who had stable or active relapsing-remitting disease and met the revised McDonald criteria. Bulk CD8+ and CD4+ T cells were purified by magnetic negative isolation, whereas CD8+ TEMRA cells were enriched by FACS. Blood was collected in EDTA tubes and processed within 24 hours, with PBMCs isolated through density gradient centrifugation. PBMCs destined for TCR sequencing were cryopreserved in liquid nitrogen and later thawed in a 37 °C water bath. The sorted or isolated CD4+, CD8+ and CD8+ TEMRA cells had a purity of 90% or higher. RNA was extracted using the RNeasy kit, and roughly 0.5 to 1 ug of the RNA was reverse transcribed with random hexamers. The immunoSEQ multiplex PCR assay, covering 54 Vbeta and 13 Jbeta segments, was used to amplify TCR beta CDR3 regions. To correct PCR amplification bias, a synthetic template baseline was used for both primer optimization and computational correction. The original methods were these. Reads were assigned to V, D and J genes according to IMGT and analyzed in immunoSEQ Analyzer, with only productive sequences retained. Clonality was computed as one minus Shannon entropy normalized by log2 of the number of productive unique sequences. For each patient and control, public and private clones were evaluated within the 100 most prevalent clones. A clone was defined as Susac-specific if it was absent from the healthy and MS cohorts, from over a thousand published viral clones and from other ImmuneACCESS disease sequences. The public reads were reprocessed in TCRdb via fastp at Q25 and MiXCR, keeping in-frame beta chains. CDR3 protein sequences are deduplicated, and each keeps its most common genes and DNA. These V and J calls are TCRdb output, not the study's own analysis. Here the sample has around 300,000 distinct CDR3 sequences; roughly 85% occur a single time. 0.21% of the sample belongs to the ten largest clones.

Sequenced: CD8+ T cells from PBMCs. This sequence uses TRBV7-8 and TRBJ2-1; perhaps TRBD1 is the D gene, with 7 bases matching. This TCR derives from a human donor with multiple sclerosis. The base sequence is TGTGCCAGCGCTGGAGGGGGCAACGAGCAGTTCTTC. It translates as CASAGGGNEQFF.